This TCR beta chain is drawn from a study of response to subunit inactivated influenza vaccine. The CDR3 consists of 14 residues. Trimming left V 2 bases short and J 2 bases short, with 10 bases between. MiXCR, applied by TCRdb to the RT-PCR reads, yields one record per CDR3 protein. Of 650,000 to 800,000 distinct CDR3 sequences listed, approximately 13% are singletons. This clonotype was observed at least ten times. This receptor was obtained from a man aged 50-60 years who received an inactivated influenza vaccine. The sample was PBMCs from blood, taken around two weeks before vaccination. The gene calls are TRBV12-3 or TRBV12-4 and TRBJ2-7, with a possible D match to TRBD1 (6 bases). The CDR3 DNA reads TGTGCCAGCAGTTTACATAGGACAGCCTACGAGCAGTACTTC. Protein: CASSLHRTAYEQYF.